This T cell receptor (beta chain) emerged from a study of cytomegalovirus exposure and HLA in healthy donors (dated by TCRdb to about 2017). Broadly, across the study: An earlier analysis of some 550 of the donors reported more than 250 Gb of sequence data and roughly 100 million unique TCR beta sequences from about 179 million T cells. Roughly 310 gigabases of sequencing data and roughly 90 million unique TCR sequences were included in an early release covering around 650 HLA-typed donors. Of the roughly 430 genotyped donors, approximately 82% fell in the genetic ancestry cluster associated with self-reported Caucasian donors. The aim of the study was to test whether cataloging public T cell receptors could identify signatures of past pathogen exposure. The T cell repertoires of 670 or so subjects were profiled by immunosequencing and related to cytomegalovirus serostatus. Besides the first cohort of around 670 subjects, a separate validation cohort made up of about 120 different subjects was used. To predict cytomegalovirus infection status, the study brought together high-throughput TCR immunosequencing, statistical association of individual TCRs with disease status, and machine learning. To study patterns of TCR occurrence, a later analysis re-analyzed previously published TCR beta repertoires from hundreds of donors and added high-resolution HLA genotyping. Rather than drawing on any new phenotypic data, the later analysis identified candidate immune exposures from TCR beta sequences and the way those sequences occurred across donors. In an earlier analysis of 500 to 650 of the donors, high-throughput TCR beta sequencing was used to judge whether each TCR beta V gene segment behaved as functional or pseudogenic. Donor age, sex, ethnicity and CMV serostatus were compiled alongside the repertoire data. A later genetic analysis took genome-wide SNP genotypes for about 60% of the roughly 670 donors and used that subset as a discovery cohort. Every discovery cohort repertoire had been produced on one sequencing platform. HLA typing included class I and class II loci at four-digit resolution. Typing coverage varied by locus: about 629-630 donors for A, B, C, DRB1 and DQB1; some 520 for DQA1; more than 600 for DPA1; approximately 490 for DPB1. Roughly 5 DR-DQ haplotypes were handled as single units for association and clustering because linkage in the cohort was strong. On average, roughly 240,000 unique TCR beta nucleotide sequences were sequenced per donor among some 420 genotyped donors of the cohort, with 15% to 20% of those sequences being non-productive.

About this clone itself: It lacks a known antigen. The input lacks base qualities; no much larger clone sits a single base away.

Trimming at the junction amounts to 3 bases on V and 1 base on J, and the germline ends lie 14 bases apart. The germline V gene (reference sequence) provides CDR1 PRHDT and CDR2 FYEKMQ. Taken from cysteine to phenylalanine, the CDR3 has 16 residues. Only the CDR3 part of the read is kept: 48 bases, read in frame from the first base. The full study reports these points: A further reported finding was that TCR beta sequences accurately predicted the HLA-A and HLA-B alleles for most subjects in the first cohort. A group of highly shared sequence variants was considered likely to be a technical artifact of the sequencing pipeline. A later genetic analysis associated a missense DCLRE1C variant with V-gene and J-gene trimming of TCR beta chains, and an independent cohort replicated the association. According to a later analysis, TCR association rates differed among HLA loci, with DRB1 alleles showing the most associated TCRs and HLA-C alleles showing the fewest. Several of the top co-occurrence clusters appeared to be linked to parvovirus B19, influenza, CMV and Epstein-Barr virus, according to a later analysis. Compared with the roughly 720-donor mean, donors in an Asian-associated ancestry cluster had fewer N-insertions in productive TCRs, according to a later genetic analysis. The study listed approximately 150 TCR beta chains as associated with cytomegalovirus. In both the original and validation cohorts, the classifier was reported to diagnose cytomegalovirus status with high specificity and sensitivity. According to a later analysis, most CMV-associated TCR beta chains appeared to be HLA-restricted, and the HLA associations seemed to be driven largely by CMV exposure. Broadly in line with IMGT annotations, most TCR beta V segments showed up in productive rearrangements about 90% or about 30% of the time in an earlier analysis of around 550 of the donors. At a false discovery rate of 0.05, a later analysis linked about 17,000 TCR beta sequences to specific HLA alleles. This cohort had only TCR beta chains sequenced, and the lack of alpha or paired-chain data limited which features could be detected. Most TCR sequences were observed very rarely across donors, whereas some public TCRs were present in many individuals. Some IMGT-functional V segments, including TRBV6-2 and TRBV6-3, could not be told apart with the 87-base-pair reads, so those segments were excluded. Because some donors lacked HLA typing at each locus, the association tests relied only on the typed subset. A few of the identified cytomegalovirus-associated TCR beta chains were confirmed in vitro to be specific for cytomegalovirus antigens. A later analysis found that HLA-associated TCR beta chains were more clonally expanded and had lower generation probabilities than equally common non-associated chains. Strong co-occurrence of HLA alleles, especially DR and DQ, made assigning TCR associations to individual alleles difficult. Correlated functional status among segregating V segments might reflect linkage disequilibrium, but an unknown experimental factor could not be ruled out. It was suggested by the authors that the approach could potentially be generalized to other disease states and immunological phenotypes. Roughly 15 rarely observed V segments, including chromosome 9 orphons, were excluded from the earlier analysis of almost 600 of the donors because counts were too low. CMV serostatus was the only immune exposure information available for the cohort. The presence/absence analyses assumed that sequencing depth was roughly uniform across donors, and that assumption may not be true.

The cohort comprised around 700 healthy bone marrow donors. All cohort members were sampled while nominally healthy, although unrecorded immune exposures were likely present. The donor tested CMV seropositive and was one of the 289 seropositive cohort members. A peripheral blood sample was collected from each donor, and TCR beta sequencing was performed on peripheral blood mononuclear cells. The Qiagen DNeasy Blood Extraction Kit was used to extract genomic DNA from the blood cell samples. The library came from the immunoSEQ multiplex PCR assay. For the multiplex PCR, a mixture combining 60 forward primers for TCR Vbeta segments and 13 reverse primers for TCR Jbeta segments was used. The CDR3 region of rearranged TCR beta genes was amplified from genomic DNA by a multiplex PCR assay. The amplified TCR beta libraries were sequenced on the Illumina HiSeq System as 87-base-pair reads. The authors processed their data as follows. Across the 600 to 700 repertoires, a later analysis counted about 81 million unique TCR beta chains, 9.5 million to 12 million of which were shared by at least two donors. Raw reads were error-corrected and collapsed into unique sequences with a nearest-neighbor algorithm that merged closely related sequences to remove PCR and sequencing errors. CDR3 sequences were aligned to IMGT reference sequences to assign V, D and J gene segments. Each retained sequence needed at least a six-nucleotide match to both a V gene segment and a J gene segment. Rearrangements were called productive when the CDR3 lacked stop codons and stayed in frame with V and J; all others were non-productive. Following IMGT convention, CDR3 was defined as the stretch from the second conserved V-encoded cysteine to the conserved J-encoded phenylalanine. The earlier analysis of 587 of the donors excluded sequences that lacked an unambiguous match to a single V gene segment. An earlier analysis of 587 of the donors classified V segments as functional when productive rearrangements were above 56.7% and as segregating when the standard deviation between donors was above 5%. A statistical classification framework was built to diagnose cytomegalovirus status from the catalog of TCR beta chain sequences. In a later analysis, TCR nucleotide sequences were compared against IMGT/GENE-DB human TR gene sequences so that V and J genes could be assigned. In a later analysis, CDR3 sequences and most-parsimonious VDJ recombination scenarios were assigned using the TCRdist pipeline. In a later analysis, each TCR beta chain was defined by its CDR3 amino acid sequence together with its V-gene family, and reads lacking a unique V-gene family were excluded. In a later analysis, a few hundred highly shared, low-generation-probability nucleotide sequences were removed to address suspected cross-contamination and a sequencing artifact. A later analysis calculated a clonal expansion index for each public chain from normalized within-repertoire ranks of inferred template counts. Generation probabilities in a later analysis came from a VDJ recombination model fitted to out-of-frame rearrangements, and those results were checked against IGoR. In a later analysis, hypergeometric tests were used to score TCR-TCR, TCR-HLA and TCR-CMV co-occurrence, with a repertoire-size bias correction applied to TCR pairs. A later analysis estimated false discovery rates by permuting HLA or CMV assignments 20 times. In a later analysis, co-occurring TCRs were grouped using DBSCAN, with TCRdist sequence similarity added in when clustering inside HLA-allele-positive subsets. Repertoires with fewer than 30,000 or more than 120,000 public chains, plus five repertoires with anomalous nucleotide sharing, were excluded from co-occurrence clustering. As stored in TCRdb, this immuneACCESS dataset retains in-frame rearrangements with V and J assigned. A fraction of the clones does not appear; measured against another copy, unresolved V genes explain less than half of the discrepancy, and the remainder lacks a known reason. V and J calls and clone size are given by that table; D and trimming were obtained from the DNA. The sample table holds approximately 160,000 clones, of which roughly four fifths were seen once. Of the sample, around 4.8% falls within the top ten clones.

This chain is built from TRBV13 and TRBJ2-3, with TRBD1 tentatively as D gene (5 bases match). The sequencing input was PBMCs. The sequence was obtained from a girl between 5 and 17 years old in good health and CMV-seropositive. The base sequence is TGTGCCAGCAGCTTGCAAGGGGTAGGAGGCACAGATACGCAGTATTTT. The resulting protein is CASSLQGVGGTDTQYF.